Shown below are 24 T cell receptor beta chains from a single sample sequenced in a study of blood T cell repertoires in COVID-19. Profiled with immunoSEQ multiplex PCR; TCRdb holds only in-frame clones, not every one. Here the sample spans some 200,000 clones, roughly 89% being singletons. The source material was peripheral blood. These receptor sequences come from a man between 18 and 29 years old with active or convalescent COVID-19.

The chain is built from TRBV18 and TRBJ2-1; the D is unclear. The CDR3 runs 14 residues. V lost 0 bases, J lost 7 bases, and 10 bases lay in between. Germline V gives CDR1 KGHSH, CDR2 LQKENI. The CDR3 sequence: CASSPPTKRNEQFF. As DNA, the CDR3 is TGTGCCAGCTCACCACCAACCAAACGGAATGAGCAGTTCTTC.

This chain uses TRBV7-3 with TRBJ2-2; 7 positions match TRBD2. The trim removed 5 bases at V and 1 base at J, leaving 7 bases unmatched. The CDR3 sequence is 16 residues long. From germline, CDR1 is SGHTA and CDR2 FQGTGA. CDR3 DNA sequence: TGTGCCAGCAGCCCACTTGGGGAGGGGAACACCGGGGAGCTGTTTTTT. It is translated as CASSPLGEGNTGELFF.

This CDR3 is CASSLAGTAAYTF. The CDR3, as DNA: TGTGCCAGCAGTCTTGCCGGGACTGCTGCTTACACCTTC. The chain has TRBV5-4 and TRBJ1-2; tentatively, D is TRBD1 (5 bases). The CDR3 contains 13 residues. Germline V gene sequence: CDR1 SGHNT, CDR2 YYREEE (reference sequence). V was cut by 5 bases and J by 11 bases, with 19 bases left in between.

The rearrangement links TRBV9 to TRBJ1-2; D is uncertain. With 0 bases removed from V and 3 bases from J, the gap between germline ends came to 6 bases. The CDR3 extends over 13 amino acids. Germline V gene lookup returns CDR1 SGDLS and CDR2 YYNGEE. In DNA, the CDR3 is TGTGCCAGCAGCGTAGTGGCAGACTATGGCTACACCTTC. Its protein is CASSVVADYGYTF.

V usage is TRBV5-4 and J usage is TRBJ1-3; the D is unclear. V lost 4 bases and J 4 bases, leaving 6 bases between the germline ends. This CDR3 spans 12 amino acids. Germline assignment: CDR1 SGHNT and CDR2 YYREEE (reference sequence). CDR3 nucleotides: TGTGCCAGCAGCCAAAGCGGAAACACCATATATTTT. Protein sequence: CASSQSGNTIYF. Variable domain in full (rest from reference TRBV5-4 and TRBJ1-3): ETGVTQSPTHLIKTRGQQVTLRCSSQSGHNTVSWYQQALGQGPQFIFQYYREEENGRGNFPPRFSGLQFPNYSSELNVNALELDDSALYLCASSQSGNTIYFGEGSWLTVV.

This chain links TRBV30 with TRBJ1-1; a weak D match, TRBD1 (6 bases). Germline CDR1 is GTSNPN and CDR2 is SVGIG (reference sequence). The germline V and J ends were trimmed by 1 base and 7 bases, with 7 bases remaining between them. The CDR3 runs 11 residues. CDR3 DNA: TGTGCCTGGAGTGACAGGGATGAAGCTTTCTTT. This codes for CAWSDRDEAFF.

This rearrangement joins TRBV27 to TRBJ2-2; TRBD2 is a possible D gene (5 bases). The germline V gene encodes CDR1 MNHEY and CDR2 SMNVEV (reference sequence). The CDR3 sequence is 14 residues long. The V and J ends lost 3 bases and 5 bases respectively, with 10 bases between them. The CDR3 here is CASSFEGWTGELFF. The CDR3 DNA sequence: TGTGCCAGCAGTTTTGAGGGATGGACCGGGGAGCTGTTTTTT.

The chain recombines TRBV6-5 with TRBJ1-5, with TRBD1 matching over 7 bases. CDR3 length: 12 residues. Germline CDR1 and CDR2: MNHEY and SVGAGI. J was trimmed by 6 bases and V by 7 bases; bases with no gene match: 3. CDR3 DNA sequence: TGTGCCAGCACAGGGGGGAGTCAGCCCCAGCATTTT. It translates to CASTGGSQPQHF.

A few counts support this clone. The chain carries TRBV18 and TRBJ2-2; perhaps TRBD2 as D (7 bases). Germline lookup yields CDR1 KGHSH and CDR2 LQKENI. The CDR3 extends over 16 amino acids. Trimming removed 3 bases from V and 5 bases from J, with 16 bases in between. CDR3 protein: CASSPNLAGATGELFF. The DNA for the CDR3 is TGTGCCAGCTCACCGAATTTGGCGGGGGCTACCGGGGAGCTGTTTTTT.

The genes are TRBV7-9 and TRBJ1-1; TRBD1 matches 10 bases. The germline CDR1 and CDR2 sequences are SEHNR and FQNEAQ (reference sequence). The CDR3 runs to 14 residues. The ends lost 6 bases at V and 5 bases at J; junction bases unmatched: 6. Written as DNA, the CDR3 is TGTGCCAGCAGTCAAGGACAGGGGGAGACTGAAGCTTTCTTT. Translation: CASSQGQGETEAFF.

The chain employs TRBV18 and TRBJ2-5; 9 nucleotides match TRBD1. The CDR3 is 13 residues long. The germline V gene has CDR1 KGHSH and CDR2 LQKENI. Trimming cost V 6 bases and J 3 bases; bases outside gene matches: 2. The CDR3 bases are TGTGCCAGCTCCCGGGACAGGGAAGAGACCCAGTACTTC. As protein: CASSRDREETQYF.

This chain connects TRBV12-5 to TRBJ1-1; D gene uncertain. The length of the CDR3 is 16 residues. The V gene's germline CDR1 is LGHNT and CDR2 FRNRAP. Between the trimmed V and J ends, which lost 1 base and 1 base, there was a span of 13 bases. The CDR3 DNA reads as TGTGCTAGTGGTTTGGAAACTATTGACGGGAACACTGAAGCTTTCTTT. Its protein product is CASGLETIDGNTEAFF.

The chain couples TRBV20-1 to TRBJ2-3; D is uncertain. The germline V gene encodes CDR1 DFQATT and CDR2 SNEGSKA (reference sequence). The CDR3 has 11 residues. The V and J ends lost 2 bases and 6 bases respectively, with 6 bases between them. CDR3 in amino acids: CSARPGDTQYF. The CDR3 DNA reads TGCAGTGCTAGACCCGGGGATACGCAGTATTTT.

A remark on this clone: The sample carries other DNA sequences with the same CDR3. This rearrangement joins TRBV11-2 to TRBJ1-1; no definite D call. V was trimmed by 0 bases and J by 3 bases, leaving 5 bases between them. The length of the CDR3 is 13 residues. From germline, CDR1 is SGHAT and CDR2 FQNNGV. CDR3 residues: CASSLDRDTEAFF. For the CDR3, the DNA is TGTGCCAGCAGCTTAGATCGAGACACTGAAGCTTTCTTT.

The chain uses TRBV6-4 and TRBJ1-1; 7 bases line up with TRBD1. V was clipped by 6 bases and J by 2 bases; unmatched bases: 3. Germline V gene lookup returns CDR1 MRHNA and CDR2 SNTAGT. This CDR3 contains 13 residues. The CDR3 bases are TGTGCCAGCAGATACAGGGGAAACACTGAAGCTTTCTTT. Translation gives CASRYRGNTEAFF.

The V and J genes are TRBV15 and TRBJ2-1, with 9 bases identical to TRBD2. With V trimmed by 5 bases and J by 1 base, 18 bases remained unmatched. Germline V gene sequence: CDR1 LNHNV, CDR2 YYDKDF (reference sequence). This CDR3 is 20 amino acids long. The CDR3 is CATSGPFDLLAGRSYNEQFF. Here the CDR3 DNA reads TGTGCCACCAGCGGACCATTCGACCTGCTAGCGGGAAGGTCCTACAATGAGCAGTTCTTC.

This clone was recorded only once. J is TRBJ1-5 and V is TRBV7-9; D possibly corresponds to TRBD1 (5 bases). V was pared by 0 bases and J by 6 bases, with 15 bases between. This CDR3 comprises 16 residues. Germline assignment: CDR1 SEHNR and CDR2 FQNEAQ (reference sequence). In DNA form, the CDR3 reads TGTGCCAGCAGCTTAGCGGGGGATAAGGGAGGTCAGCCCCAGCATTTT. Amino acids: CASSLAGDKGGQPQHF.

The DNA for the CDR3 is TGCGCCAGCAGCTCCACGGGACAGGGAGGCGAGCAGTACTTC. Its translation is CASSSTGQGGEQYF. The rearrangement uses TRBV5-1 and TRBJ2-7, with 9 bases lining up with TRBD1. The CDR3 loop spans 14 amino acids. Germline V gives CDR1 SGHRS, CDR2 YFSETQ. Trimming cost V 3 bases and J 6 bases; bases outside gene matches: 7.

V gene TRBV28 combines with J gene TRBJ1-3; weak D call: TRBD1 (6 bases). Trimming stripped 7 bases from V and 1 base from J, with 14 bases between. This CDR3 has 15 amino acids. The V gene's germline CDR1 is MDHEN and CDR2 SYDVKM. CDR3 sequence (DNA): TGTGCCAGCATCGACTCCCAGGGGTCTGGAAACACCATATATTTT. It yields the protein CASIDSQGSGNTIYF.

This clone is deemed medium-sized (0.01 to 0.1%). J is TRBJ1-5 and V is TRBV9, with 7 nucleotides matching TRBD1. The CDR3 totals 15 residues. The germline V gene has CDR1 SGDLS and CDR2 YYNGEE. V lost 3 bases and J lost 7; bases outside the gene matches: 10. For the CDR3, the DNA is TGTGCCAGCAGCGCCTCGACAGGGTACGTACAGCCCCAGCATTTT. As protein: CASSASTGYVQPQHF.

Only one count was recorded for this clone. This rearrangement joins TRBV5-1 to TRBJ1-1; 9 nucleotides line up with TRBD1. V trimming: 4 bases; J trimming: 5 bases; junction bases outside the gene matches: 9. The V gene's germline CDR1 is SGHRS and CDR2 YFSETQ. This CDR3 has 15 residues. CDR3 loop: CASSQTGTGWTEAFF. In nucleotides, the CDR3 is TGCGCCAGCAGCCAAACCGGGACAGGGTGGACTGAAGCTTTCTTT.

The J gene is TRBJ1-2, the V gene TRBV5-4, with 8 bases aligning to TRBD1. The CDR3 is 14 amino acids. V lost 1 base, J lost 8 bases, and 7 bases stayed unmatched. Looked up from germline, CDR1 is SGHNT and CDR2 is YYREEE (reference sequence). CDR3: CASSLWQGAEGYTF. The CDR3 DNA follows: TGTGCCAGCAGCTTGTGGCAGGGGGCAGAGGGCTACACCTTC.

The chain couples TRBV7-9 to TRBJ1-2, with 8 bases identical to TRBD1. Trimming cost V 3 bases and J 7 bases; bases outside gene matches: 10. CDR1 SEHNR and CDR2 FQNEAQ come from the germline V gene (reference sequence). The CDR3 spans 15 residues. The chain's CDR3 is CASSFWGQGAGGYTF. The CDR3, as DNA: TGTGCCAGCAGCTTTTGGGGGCAGGGGGCTGGTGGCTACACCTTC. The whole variable domain, remainder taken from reference TRBV7-9 and TRBJ1-2, is DTGVSQNPRHKITKRGQNVTFRCDPISEHNRLYWYRQTLGQGPEFLTYFQNEAQLEKSRLLSDRFSAERPKGSFSTLEIQRTEQGDSAMYLCASSFWGQGAGGYTFGSGTRLTVV.

The chain employs TRBV28 and TRBJ1-5; perhaps TRBD1 as D (6 bases). Germline V gives CDR1 MDHEN, CDR2 SYDVKM. The CDR3 runs 13 residues. The V end was cut by 5 bases, the J end by 8 bases, with 13 bases between. The DNA for the CDR3 is TGTGCCAGCAGTAGGGGGGCGGGGGAGCCCCAGCATTTT. It specifies CASSRGAGEPQHF.